One sample yielded the 5 T cell receptor beta chains listed below, sequenced in a study of CD8 T cells in Susac syndrome. cDNA came from roughly 0.5 to 1 ug RNA primed by random hexamers. TCRdb independently ran MiXCR on the immunoSEQ multiplex PCR reads; one entry per CDR3 protein. The sample comprises fewer than 200,000 distinct CDR3 sequences, over 75% of which are singletons, and roughly 0.087% rests with the top ten. The sample consisted of CD4+ T cells from PBMCs. Receptors were obtained from a human donor with Susac syndrome.

This rearrangement joins TRBV4-1 to TRBJ1-3, with D possibly matching TRBD1 (5 bases). V gave up 0 bases and J gave up 4 bases, with 16 bases separating them. Germline V CDR1 and CDR2: MGHRA, YSYEKL. The CDR3 contains 17 residues. CDR3 in DNA: TGCGCCAGCAGCCAAGATTCAAACAGGATCGCAGGAAACACCATATATTTT. Its translation: CASSQDSNRIAGNTIYF.

This sequence joins TRBV7-9 and TRBJ2-1; D unclear. CDR3 size: 12 residues. Trimming took 8 bases from V and 11 from J, leaving 16 bases between them. Per the germline V gene, CDR1 is SEHNR and CDR2 is FQNEAQ (reference sequence). CDR3 nucleotides: TGTGCCAGCGAAAGCCTAGGACGGAAGCAGTTCTTC. It encodes CASESLGRKQFF.

The chain combines TRBV20-1 with TRBJ2-7; the match to TRBD2 covers 11 bases. Germline assignment: CDR1 DFQATT and CDR2 SNEGSKA (reference sequence). The length of the CDR3 is 16 residues. V lost 6 bases to trimming and J lost 3 bases; unmatched junction nucleotides: 13. For the CDR3, the DNA is TGCAGTGCCGACCGACTAGCGGGGTCCCGGGGCTACGAGCAGTACTTC. As protein: CSADRLAGSRGYEQYF.

The V call is TRBV30, the J call TRBJ1-5; 10 bases agree with TRBD1. The J segment lost 7 bases and the V segment lost 0 bases, leaving 6 bases of the junction unmatched. The CDR3 totals 15 residues. Germline lookup yields CDR1 GTSNPN and CDR2 SVGIG (reference sequence). As DNA, the CDR3 is TGTGCCTGGAGTGTCTCGGGACAGGGGCAACAGCCCCAGCATTTT. It is translated as CAWSVSGQGQQPQHF.

The chain uses TRBV19 and TRBJ2-2; 9 nucleotides line up with TRBD1. CDR1 and CDR2 from the germline V gene are LNHDA and SQIVND (reference sequence). V was clipped by 5 bases and J by 4 bases; unmatched bases: 5. This CDR3 contains 15 residues. CDR3 sequence: CASSRDRVGTGELFF. The CDR3 DNA reads as TGTGCCAGTAGTCGGGACAGGGTGGGCACCGGGGAGCTGTTTTTT.